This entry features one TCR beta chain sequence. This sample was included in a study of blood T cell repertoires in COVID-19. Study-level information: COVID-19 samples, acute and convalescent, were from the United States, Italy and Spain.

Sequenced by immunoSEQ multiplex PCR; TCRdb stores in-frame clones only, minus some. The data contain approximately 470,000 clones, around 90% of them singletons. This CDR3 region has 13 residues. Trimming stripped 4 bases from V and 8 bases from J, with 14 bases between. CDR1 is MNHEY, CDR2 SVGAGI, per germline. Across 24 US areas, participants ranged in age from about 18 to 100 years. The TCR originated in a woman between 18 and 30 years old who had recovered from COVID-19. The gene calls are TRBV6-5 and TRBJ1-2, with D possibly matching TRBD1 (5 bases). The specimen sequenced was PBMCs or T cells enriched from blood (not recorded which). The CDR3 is CASSLQGTVGYTF. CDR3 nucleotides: TGTGCCAGCAGTTTGCAGGGCACGGTCGGCTACACCTTC.